This is a list of T cell receptor beta chains from one sample in a study of shared clonotypes between healthy human individuals. Some clones are missing from TCRdb's copy, which holds only in-frame ones; the method was immunoSEQ multiplex PCR. The table includes over a million clones, approximately 70% detected once. Sequencing was done on a sample of memory CD4+ T cells sorted from blood. These receptors all come from a young man in good health. The CDR3 runs from the conserved cysteine through the conserved F or W. D genes are given only for firm matches. Clone sizes are given selectively: once, few, many, or a class where the clone is expanded.

abundance: many
v_gene: TRBV21-1
d_gene: -
j_gene: TRBJ1-2
CDR3nt: TGTGCCAGCAGCAAAGGGGGACAGGGTCGCTATGGCTACACCTTC
CDR3aa: CASSKGGQGRYGYTF

abundance: -
v_gene: TRBV6-1
d_gene: -
j_gene: TRBJ1-4
CDR3nt: TGTGCCAGCAGTGCCCAGGCGTTGGTTAATGAAAAACTGTTTTTT
CDR3aa: CASSAQALVNEKLFF

abundance: -
v_gene: TRBV19
d_gene: -
j_gene: TRBJ2-7
CDR3nt: TGTGCCAGTAGTATCCAGGCTACCTACGAGCAGTACTTC
CDR3aa: CASSIQATYEQYF

abundance: -
v_gene: TRBV19
d_gene: -
j_gene: TRBJ1-1
CDR3nt: TGTGCCAGTATCCGGAGGGCCTCGGGGGGAACTGAAGCTTTCTTT
CDR3aa: CASIRRASGGTEAFF

abundance: -
v_gene: TRBV19
d_gene: TRBD2
j_gene: TRBJ2-5
CDR3nt: TGTGCCAGTAGTATAATAAGCGGGAGGGCCCTGGAGACCCAGTACTTC
CDR3aa: CASSIISGRALETQYF

abundance: -
v_gene: TRBV7-2
d_gene: -
j_gene: TRBJ1-4
CDR3nt: TGTGCCAGCAAGGGTGACGGCGCAACTAATGAAAAACTGTTTTTT
CDR3aa: CASKGDGATNEKLFF

abundance: -
v_gene: TRBV11-2
d_gene: -
j_gene: TRBJ1-2
CDR3nt: TGTGCCAGCAGCGTCCCTGGGCCGGGGAACTATGGCTACACCTTC
CDR3aa: CASSVPGPGNYGYTF

abundance: -
v_gene: TRBV5-1
d_gene: -
j_gene: TRBJ2-5
CDR3nt: TGCGCCAGCAGCTTGATCGAGAAGGGGACCCAGTACTTC
CDR3aa: CASSLIEKGTQYF

abundance: few
v_gene: TRBV10-2
d_gene: -
j_gene: TRBJ2-2
CDR3nt: TGCGCCAGCAGTGACAGGTTCGCGGACACCGGGGAGCTGTTTTTT
CDR3aa: CASSDRFADTGELFF

abundance: once
v_gene: TRBV5-4
d_gene: TRBD1
j_gene: TRBJ2-3
CDR3nt: TGTGCCAGCAGCCCCCCGGGACAGGGGGCTTGGAGCGGCACAGATACGCAGTATTTT
CDR3aa: CASSPPGQGAWSGTDTQYF

abundance: -
v_gene: TRBV9
d_gene: TRBD1
j_gene: TRBJ1-3
CDR3nt: TGTGCCAGCAGCGTAGGAGCAGGGGGAAACTCTGGAAACACCATATATTTT
CDR3aa: CASSVGAGGNSGNTIYF

abundance: once
v_gene: TRBV10-2
d_gene: -
j_gene: TRBJ1-2
CDR3nt: TGCGCCAGCAGTGAAAGGGAAGGATATGGCTACACCTTC
CDR3aa: CASSEREGYGYTF

abundance: once
v_gene: TRBV18
d_gene: TRBD1
j_gene: TRBJ2-7
CDR3nt: TGTGCCAGCTCCCAAGGACAGGTTAGCTCCTACGAGCAGTACTTC
CDR3aa: CASSQGQVSSYEQYF

abundance: -
v_gene: TRBV9
d_gene: TRBD2
j_gene: TRBJ2-7
CDR3nt: TGTGCCAGCAGCGTAGGAAGCGGGAGGGCCGACGAGCAGTACTTC
CDR3aa: CASSVGSGRADEQYF

abundance: -
v_gene: TRBV30
d_gene: TRBD2
j_gene: TRBJ2-7
CDR3nt: TGTGCCTGGAATACACTAGCGGGCAACGAGCAGTACTTC
CDR3aa: CAWNTLAGNEQYF

abundance: -
v_gene: TRBV12-5
d_gene: TRBD1
j_gene: TRBJ1-1
CDR3nt: TGTGCTAGTGGTACACGGACAGGGGAAGCTTTCTTT
CDR3aa: CASGTRTGEAFF

abundance: -
v_gene: TRBV30
d_gene: TRBD1
j_gene: TRBJ2-2
CDR3nt: TGTGCCTGGAGTGTACCGAGGGGGCCCGGGGAGCTGTTTTTT
CDR3aa: CAWSVPRGPGELFF

abundance: -
v_gene: TRBV5-8
d_gene: -
j_gene: TRBJ1-1
CDR3nt: TGTGCCAGCAGCTTGCCTGGGGGCTACACTGAAGCTTTCTTT
CDR3aa: CASSLPGGYTEAFF

abundance: -
v_gene: TRBV2
d_gene: TRBD2
j_gene: TRBJ2-3
CDR3nt: TGTGCCAGCAGCCCACGACTAGCGGGGGGGTCAGATACGCAGTATTTT
CDR3aa: CASSPRLAGGSDTQYF

abundance: -
v_gene: TRBV18
d_gene: -
j_gene: TRBJ2-1
CDR3nt: TGTGCCAGCTCATCCTACACCGCTAGTCTGGATGAGCAGTTCTTC
CDR3aa: CASSSYTASLDEQFF

abundance: -
v_gene: TRBV21-1
d_gene: -
j_gene: TRBJ2-1
CDR3nt: TGTGCCAGCAGCAAACCAATAATGACAGGGGGAGAGGGGGAGCAGTTCTTC
CDR3aa: CASSKPIMTGGEGEQFF

abundance: -
v_gene: TRBV6-4
d_gene: -
j_gene: TRBJ1-4
CDR3nt: TGTGCCAGCAGTGCTCGACAGAGCCTCACGAATGAAAAACTGTTTTTT
CDR3aa: CASSARQSLTNEKLFF

abundance: few
v_gene: TRBV28
d_gene: -
j_gene: TRBJ1-5
CDR3nt: TGTGCCAGCAGTTTAAATGGCCAGCCCCAGCATTTT
CDR3aa: CASSLNGQPQHF

abundance: -
v_gene: TRBV7-2
d_gene: TRBD1
j_gene: TRBJ2-7
CDR3nt: TGTGCCAGCAGCTGGGGACAGTCCTACGAGCAGTACTTC
CDR3aa: CASSWGQSYEQYF

abundance: -
v_gene: TRBV15
d_gene: -
j_gene: TRBJ2-7
CDR3nt: TGTGCCACCAGCAGAGAGGGGTACGAGCAGTACTTC
CDR3aa: CATSREGYEQYF

abundance: -
v_gene: TRBV11-2
d_gene: -
j_gene: TRBJ2-2
CDR3nt: TGTGCCAGCACCTTACAGATATCGAACACCGGGGAGCTGTTTTTT
CDR3aa: CASTLQISNTGELFF

abundance: -
v_gene: TRBV27
d_gene: TRBD1
j_gene: TRBJ2-2
CDR3nt: TGTGCCAGCAGTTTACGACAGGGGCCGAGCACCGGGGAGCTGTTTTTT
CDR3aa: CASSLRQGPSTGELFF

abundance: -
v_gene: TRBV5-4
d_gene: TRBD1
j_gene: TRBJ2-7
CDR3nt: TGTGCCAGCAGCTTCCCCGGGACAGAGTACGAGCAGTACTTC
CDR3aa: CASSFPGTEYEQYF

abundance: -
v_gene: TRBV6-1
d_gene: -
j_gene: TRBJ2-7
CDR3nt: TGTGCCAGCAACCACGCAAGCTACGAGCAGTACTTC
CDR3aa: CASNHASYEQYF

abundance: -
v_gene: TRBV30
d_gene: -
j_gene: TRBJ2-7
CDR3nt: TGTGCCTGGAGTGTTGGGCGCAGGAACGAGCAGTACTTC
CDR3aa: CAWSVGRRNEQYF

abundance: once
v_gene: TRBV7-2
d_gene: -
j_gene: TRBJ1-2
CDR3nt: TGTGCCAGCAGCTCTCAGGGGTATGATCGCTATGGCTACACCTTC
CDR3aa: CASSSQGYDRYGYTF

abundance: -
v_gene: TRBV4-1
d_gene: -
j_gene: TRBJ1-6
CDR3nt: TGCGCCAGCGCTCCCGGGTGGTCCTATAATTCACCCCTCCACTTT
CDR3aa: CASAPGWSYNSPLHF

abundance: -
v_gene: TRBV5-4
d_gene: -
j_gene: TRBJ2-4
CDR3nt: TGTGCCAGCAGCTTGGACGGTTACTTTCAGTACTTC
CDR3aa: CASSLDGYFQYF

abundance: -
v_gene: TRBV9
d_gene: -
j_gene: TRBJ2-6
CDR3nt: TGTGCCAGCAGCGCCCACTCTGGGGCCAACGTCCTGACTTTC
CDR3aa: CASSAHSGANVLTF

abundance: -
v_gene: TRBV9
d_gene: -
j_gene: TRBJ1-1
CDR3nt: TGTGCCAGCAGCGTAGGAAGGGGAGGTTTCCAGACTGAAGCTTTCTTT
CDR3aa: CASSVGRGGFQTEAFF

abundance: -
v_gene: TRBV19
d_gene: TRBD2
j_gene: TRBJ2-1
CDR3nt: TGTGCCAGTATACCCGTAGCGGGAGCTGCGAATGAGCAGTTCTTC
CDR3aa: CASIPVAGAANEQFF

abundance: -
v_gene: TRBV9
d_gene: TRBD1
j_gene: TRBJ1-1
CDR3nt: TGTGCCAGCAGCGCGACAGGGCTGAACACTGAAGCTTTCTTT
CDR3aa: CASSATGLNTEAFF

abundance: -
v_gene: TRBV28
d_gene: -
j_gene: TRBJ2-6
CDR3nt: TGTGCCAGCAGTTTATCGTTAAGCTCTGGGGCCAACGTCCTGACTTTC
CDR3aa: CASSLSLSSGANVLTF

abundance: -
v_gene: TRBV5-4
d_gene: -
j_gene: TRBJ2-7
CDR3nt: TGTGCCAGCAGCTTAGGCAGCAATCACTACGAGCAGTACTTC
CDR3aa: CASSLGSNHYEQYF

abundance: -
v_gene: TRBV10-2
d_gene: -
j_gene: TRBJ2-2
CDR3nt: TGCGCCAGCCGGAGGACTCTTAACACCGGGGAGCTGTTTTTT
CDR3aa: CASRRTLNTGELFF

abundance: -
v_gene: TRBV10-3
d_gene: -
j_gene: TRBJ2-5
CDR3nt: TGTGCCATCAGTGAGAAGCGGGCATTGGATAAAGAGACCCAGTACTTC
CDR3aa: CAISEKRALDKETQYF